The 22 T cell receptor beta chains below all came from one sample that was sequenced in a study of preoperative IRX-2 immunotherapy in early breast cancer. Assay: immunoSEQ multiplex PCR; the TCRdb copy retains only in-frame clones and omits some. The profile shows around 88,000 clones, around 86% of them singletons. Stated treatment: preoperative locoregional IRX-2 cytokine immunotherapy. Sequencing used tumor tissue, obtained after IRX-2 immunotherapy. Receptor source: a human donor with breast cancer.

This chain connects TRBV19 to TRBJ1-2; D is perhaps TRBD1 (5 bases). The CDR3 extends over 15 amino acids. The V end lost 0 bases, the J end lost 7 bases, and 15 bases lay between the germline ends. Germline V gives CDR1 LNHDA, CDR2 SQIVND (reference sequence). The CDR3 spells CASSIEGPLRGGYTF. CDR3 nucleotides: TGTGCCAGTAGTATAGAGGGCCCGCTGAGGGGTGGCTACACCTTC.

Here the CDR3 reads CASRVGLAGGDVTDTQYF. The CDR3 nucleotides are TGTGCCAGCAGGGTCGGACTAGCGGGGGGGGACGTAACAGATACGCAGTATTTT. The rearrangement uses TRBV6-8 and TRBJ2-3; 15 bases are a match to TRBD2. The CDR3 has 18 residues. Unmatched junction bases numbered 10, after V lost 6 bases and J lost 3 bases. Looked up from germline, CDR1 is MNHGY and CDR2 is SAAAGT.

J is TRBJ2-7 and V is TRBV6-8; TRBD1 might be the D (6 bases). Looked up from germline, CDR1 is MNHGY and CDR2 is SAAAGT. V was cut by 0 bases and J by 0 bases, with 12 bases left in between. CDR3 length: 16 amino acids. CDR3 nucleotide sequence: TGTGCCAGCAGTTACTCCCCGACAGGTCGCTCCTACGAGCAGTACTTC. It specifies CASSYSPTGRSYEQYF.

This chain links TRBV29-1 with TRBJ1-2; 12 nucleotides line up with TRBD1. V shed 5 bases and J 7 bases; nucleotides not matched to a gene: 11. The CDR3 extends over 15 amino acids. CDR1 is SQVTM, CDR2 ANQGSEA, per germline. The CDR3 DNA is TGCAGCGTTCCGGGACAGGGGGCAATAAGAGGTGGCTACACCTTC. Its protein is CSVPGQGAIRGGYTF.

Only a few counts were recorded for this clone. The rearrangement links TRBV11-3 to TRBJ2-7; a weak D match, TRBD2 (7 bases). This CDR3 spans 16 amino acids. Trimming shortened V by 2 bases and J by 3 bases, and 17 bases separated the two germline ends. The germline CDR1 and CDR2 sequences are SGHNT and YENEEA. CDR3 DNA: TGTGCCAGCAGCTTATTCCTCGGGGGGCAACACTACGAGCAGTACTTC. It specifies CASSLFLGGQHYEQYF.

J is TRBJ2-7 and V is TRBV6-8; D is undetermined. In germline, CDR1 is MNHGY, CDR2 SAAAGT. Trimming left V 2 bases short and J 0 bases short, with 8 bases between. The CDR3 consists of 14 residues. The CDR3 loop reads CASSYARSSYEQYF. CDR3 bases: TGTGCCAGCAGTTACGCCAGGAGCTCCTACGAGCAGTACTTC.

The chain is built from TRBV7-4 and TRBJ1-1; D unclear. V was cut by 0 bases and J by 11 bases, with 13 bases left in between. The CDR3 sequence is 13 residues long. Germline loops: CDR1 SGHVT, CDR2 SQSDAQ. DNA for the CDR3: TGTGCCAGCAGCTTAGCGTCTGGGCCTATGGCTTTCTTT. Translation gives CASSLASGPMAFF. Based on the CDR3 plus reference TRBV7-4 and TRBJ1-1, the full variable domain is GAGVSQSPRYKVAKRGRDVALRCDSISGHVTLYWYRQTLGQGSEVLTYSQSDAQRDKSGRPSGRFSAERPERSVSTLKIQRTEQGDSAVYLCASSLASGPMAFFGQGTRLTVV.

The chain carries TRBV30 and TRBJ2-2; D remains ambiguous. Per the germline V gene, CDR1 is GTSNPN and CDR2 is SVGIG (reference sequence). The CDR3 loop spans 11 amino acids. The V and J ends lost 3 bases and 5 bases respectively, with 4 bases between them. The CDR3 DNA is TGTGCCTGGAGCTTGACCGGGGAGCTGTTTTTT. Translating gives CAWSLTGELFF.

V and J are TRBV19 and TRBJ2-1; TRBD2 agrees at 13 bases. The CDR3 sequence is 16 residues long. Trimming at V came to 4 bases and at J to 6 bases, leaving 6 bases not matched to a gene. Germline V gene sequence: CDR1 LNHDA, CDR2 SQIVND (reference sequence). The CDR3 is CASSSPGTSGVNEQFF. CDR3 nucleotide sequence: TGTGCCAGTAGTAGCCCCGGGACTAGCGGGGTCAATGAGCAGTTCTTC.

V and J are TRBV28 and TRBJ2-7, with unresolved D. The germline V and J ends were trimmed by 3 bases and 1 base, with 10 bases remaining between them. Germline CDR1 reads MDHEN; CDR2 reads SYDVKM. The CDR3 runs to 14 residues. The CDR3 coding sequence is TGTGCCAGCAGTTTGGTCGGTAAATCCTACGAGCAGTACTTC. It is translated as CASSLVGKSYEQYF. Together with reference TRBV28 and TRBJ2-7, the CDR3 gives the full variable domain: DVKVTQSSRYLVKRTGEKVFLECVQDMDHENMFWYRQDPGLGLRLIYFSYDVKMKEKGDIPEGYSVSREKKERFSLILESASTNQTSMYLCASSLVGKSYEQYFGPGTRLTVT.

This clone came up once. This chain uses TRBV28 with TRBJ1-2; TRBD1 aligns across 11 bases. The V and J ends lost 4 bases and 7 bases, in that order; junction bases with no gene match: 11. Germline loops: CDR1 MDHEN, CDR2 SYDVKM. The CDR3 has 16 residues. The CDR3 sequence is CASSSLSAGTGGGYTF. The CDR3 DNA is TGTGCCAGCAGTTCGCTGTCCGCCGGGACAGGGGGTGGCTACACCTTC.

The rearrangement uses TRBV18 and TRBJ2-1; D gene ambiguous. CDR1 and CDR2 (germline): KGHSH, LQKENI. CDR3 length: 13 amino acids. V was trimmed by 4 bases and J by 3 bases, leaving 7 bases between them. CDR3 sequence: CASSLTDYNEQFF. The CDR3 coding sequence is TGTGCCAGCTCACTAACGGACTACAATGAGCAGTTCTTC.

The CDR3 reads CASTTSGGFADTQYF. The CDR3 nucleotides are TGTGCCAGTACAACTAGCGGGGGGTTCGCAGATACGCAGTATTTT. The V call is TRBV19, the J call TRBJ2-3; TRBD2 matches 12 bases. V was pared by 7 bases and J by 4 bases, with 6 bases of the junction left unmatched. The CDR3 runs to 15 residues. Germline CDR1 is LNHDA and CDR2 is SQIVND (reference sequence).

The chain recombines TRBV19 with TRBJ2-5, with 8 nucleotides matching TRBD2. CDR3 length equals 14 residues. The V gene's germline CDR1 is LNHDA and CDR2 SQIVND (reference sequence). J lost 5 bases, V lost 8 bases, and 10 bases had no gene match. CDR3 coding DNA: TGTGCCAGTGCGTTCGGGGGGGATAGGGAGACCCAGTACTTC. It codes for CASAFGGDRETQYF.

The chain is built from TRBV10-1 and TRBJ2-7; D possibly corresponds to TRBD2 (5 bases). The CDR3 contains 12 residues. In germline, CDR1 is WNHNN, CDR2 SYGVQD (reference sequence). The V end lost 6 bases, the J end lost 1 base, and 7 bases lay between the germline ends. As DNA, the CDR3 is TGCGCCAGCAGCGGGGATTCCTACGAGCAGTACTTC. It encodes CASSGDSYEQYF.

This clone was counted a few times. V gene TRBV6-7 combines with J gene TRBJ1-4; 9 positions match TRBD1. TRBV6-7 is an ORF, with its function uncertain. This CDR3 is built from 14 residues. V shed 7 bases, J shed 5 bases, and the junction held 5 bases outside the gene matches. The CDR3 loop reads CASILGTGNEKLFF. The DNA of the CDR3 is TGTGCCAGCATCCTCGGGACAGGGAATGAAAAACTGTTTTTT.

The V gene is TRBV11-3, the J gene TRBJ2-3; D unresolved. V was shortened by 2 bases and J by 0 bases, with 6 bases between the two germline ends. The CDR3 extends over 14 amino acids. The germline gives CDR1 SGHNT, CDR2 YENEEA. The CDR3 sequence: CASSLYLSTDTQYF. CDR3 DNA sequence: TGTGCCAGCAGCTTATATCTTAGCACAGATACGCAGTATTTT.

The V and J genes are TRBV6-7 and TRBJ2-1; D remains ambiguous. TRBV6-7 is identified as an open reading frame with a role that is uncertain. With 6 bases removed from V and 7 bases from J, the gap between germline ends came to 7 bases. CDR3 length: 11 residues. CDR3 sequence: CASRAGNEQFF. The DNA for the CDR3 is TGTGCCAGCAGAGCCGGGAATGAGCAGTTCTTC.

The V and J genes are TRBV28 and TRBJ1-2, with D maybe TRBD1 (6 bases). Germline lookup yields CDR1 MDHEN and CDR2 SYDVKM. This CDR3 is built from 12 residues. V lost 4 bases to trimming and J lost 6 bases, with 9 bases between them. CDR3 sequence: CASSYRVDGYTF. In nucleotides, the CDR3 is TGTGCCAGCAGTTACAGGGTTGATGGCTACACCTTC.

A word on this clone: One end of the junction varies from germline; a read error may be responsible. The V and J genes are TRBV6-7 and TRBJ2-1; the D is unclear. TRBV6-7 is an ORF for which the function is uncertain. CDR3 length equals 17 residues. The CDR3 is CAISESIGPTPYNEQFF. DNA for the CDR3: TGTGCCATCAGTGAGTCGATCGGGCCAACCCCCTACAATGAGCAGTTCTTC.

The chain joins TRBV12-1 to TRBJ1-5; the table's D gene call, TRBD1, was not cross checked with the DNA. TRBV12-1 is tagged as a pseudogene. This CDR3 has 18 amino acids. The chain's CDR3 is CASSFEAGAKYSNQPQHF. CDR3 DNA sequence: TGTGCCAGCAGCTTTGAAGCAGGGGCGAAGTATAGCAATCAGCCCCAGCATTTT.

This clone was observed a handful of times. This chain links TRBV6-8 with TRBJ1-5; 12 bases are shared with TRBD1. Germline V gives CDR1 MNHGY, CDR2 SAAAGT. The CDR3 has 15 residues. The trim removed 5 bases at V and 6 bases at J, leaving 5 bases unmatched. The CDR3 nucleotides read TGTGCCAGCAGTGAGGGACAGGGGGCGAGTCAGCCCCAGCATTTT. Protein sequence: CASSEGQGASQPQHF.